One T cell receptor (beta chain) is described in this entry. The CDR3 covers 16 residues. With V trimmed by 4 bases and J by 0 bases, 5 bases remained unmatched. Germline loops: CDR1 MNHNY, CDR2 SVGAGI (reference sequence). This record comes from a study of blood T cell repertoires in COVID-19. Original processing methods: It was from reference gene primer amplification that nucleated cell counts were estimated. The method was immunoSEQ multiplex PCR; TCRdb's version includes in-frame clones alone and lacks a portion of them. The V and J calls and clone size are taken from that table; D and trimming were inferred from the DNA. The data contain more than 65,000 clones, around 84% of them singletons.

The source material was peripheral blood. The receptor was isolated from a man aged 50-60 years with acute or convalescent COVID-19. This chain links TRBV6-6 with TRBJ2-1, with 8 positions matching TRBD1. The CDR3 DNA reads TGTGCCAGCAGTTGGACAGGGCCGAGCTCCTACAATGAGCAGTTCTTC. As protein: CASSWTGPSSYNEQFF.